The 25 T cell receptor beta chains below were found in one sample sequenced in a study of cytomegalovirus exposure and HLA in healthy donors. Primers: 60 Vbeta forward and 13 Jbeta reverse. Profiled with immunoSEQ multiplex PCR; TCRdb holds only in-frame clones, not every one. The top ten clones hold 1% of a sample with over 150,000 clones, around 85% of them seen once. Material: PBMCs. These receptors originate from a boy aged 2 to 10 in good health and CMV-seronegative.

The CDR3 DNA follows: TGTGCCAGCAGCCAAGAAGGGCCCCTGACTAGTAGAGGAAACAATGAGCAGTTCTTC. Amino acid sequence: CASSQEGPLTSRGNNEQFF. The chain couples TRBV14 to TRBJ2-1; D might be TRBD2 (6 bases). Per the germline V gene, CDR1 is SGHDN and CDR2 is FVKESK. The CDR3 is made up of 19 amino acids. V was cut by 0 bases and J by 5 bases, with 23 bases left in between.

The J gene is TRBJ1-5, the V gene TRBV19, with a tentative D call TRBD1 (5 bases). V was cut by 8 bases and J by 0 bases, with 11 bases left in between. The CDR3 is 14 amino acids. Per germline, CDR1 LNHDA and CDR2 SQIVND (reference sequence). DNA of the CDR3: TGTGCCAGTTCGACAGAAATTAGCAATCAGCCCCAGCATTTT. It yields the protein CASSTEISNQPQHF.

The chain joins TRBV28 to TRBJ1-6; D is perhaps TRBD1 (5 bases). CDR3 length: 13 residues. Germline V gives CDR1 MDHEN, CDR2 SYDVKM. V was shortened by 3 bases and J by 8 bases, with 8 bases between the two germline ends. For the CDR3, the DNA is TGTGCCAGCAGTTTGTCAGGGTATTCACCCCTCCACTTT. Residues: CASSLSGYSPLHF.

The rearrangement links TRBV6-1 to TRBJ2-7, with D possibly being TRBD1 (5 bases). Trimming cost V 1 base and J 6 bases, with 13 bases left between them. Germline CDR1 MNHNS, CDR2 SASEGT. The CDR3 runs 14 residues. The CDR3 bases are TGTGCCAGCAGTGAAGGGAGTTGGGGCAGCGAGCAGTACGTC. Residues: CASSEGSWGSEQYV.

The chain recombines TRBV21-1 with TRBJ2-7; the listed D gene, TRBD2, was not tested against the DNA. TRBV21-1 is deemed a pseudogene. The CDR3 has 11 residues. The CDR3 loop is CASSELSGQYV. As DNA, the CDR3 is TGTGCCAGCAGCGAGTTAAGCGGGCAGTACGTC.

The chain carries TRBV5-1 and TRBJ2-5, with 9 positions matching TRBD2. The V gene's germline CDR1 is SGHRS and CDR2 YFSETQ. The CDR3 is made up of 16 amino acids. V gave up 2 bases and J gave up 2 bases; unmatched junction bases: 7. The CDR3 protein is CASSFGPAGGQETQYF. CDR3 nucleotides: TGCGCCAGCAGCTTCGGACCAGCGGGAGGTCAAGAGACCCAGTACTTC.

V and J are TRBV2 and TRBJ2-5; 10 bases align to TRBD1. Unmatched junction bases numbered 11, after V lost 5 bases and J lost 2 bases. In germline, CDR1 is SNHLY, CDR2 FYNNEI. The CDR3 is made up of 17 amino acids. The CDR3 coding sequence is TGTGCCAGCAGTACCGGGTTAGACAGGGGGCGACAAGAGACCCAGTACTTC. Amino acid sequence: CASSTGLDRGRQETQYF. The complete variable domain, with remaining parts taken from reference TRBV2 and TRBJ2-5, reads EPEVTQTPSHQVTQMGQEVILRCVPISNHLYFYWYRQILGQKVEFLVSFYNNEISEKSEIFDDQFSVERPDGSNFTLKIRSTKLEDSAMYFCASSTGLDRGRQETQYFGPGTRLLVL.

CDR3 coding DNA: TGTGCCAGCAGTTTAACACCAAATAATTCACCCCTCCACTTT. It encodes CASSLTPNNSPLHF. The chain carries TRBV28 and TRBJ1-6; D not resolved. The CDR3 extends over 14 amino acids. Germline lookup yields CDR1 MDHEN and CDR2 SYDVKM. V was pared by 2 bases and J by 5 bases, with 7 bases between.

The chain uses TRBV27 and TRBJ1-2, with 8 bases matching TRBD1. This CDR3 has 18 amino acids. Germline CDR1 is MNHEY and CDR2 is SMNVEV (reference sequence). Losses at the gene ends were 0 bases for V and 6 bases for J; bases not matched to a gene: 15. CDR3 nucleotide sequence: TGTGCCAGCAGTTTATCCCGGACAGGGATGGGAGTAAGGAATGGCTACACCTTC. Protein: CASSLSRTGMGVRNGYTF.

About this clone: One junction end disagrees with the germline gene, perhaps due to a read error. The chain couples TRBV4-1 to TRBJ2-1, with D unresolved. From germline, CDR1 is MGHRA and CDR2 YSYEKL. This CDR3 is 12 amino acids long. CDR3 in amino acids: CASSQGPNGQFF. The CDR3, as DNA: TGCGCCAGCAGCCAAGGGCCAAATGGGCAGTTCTTC.

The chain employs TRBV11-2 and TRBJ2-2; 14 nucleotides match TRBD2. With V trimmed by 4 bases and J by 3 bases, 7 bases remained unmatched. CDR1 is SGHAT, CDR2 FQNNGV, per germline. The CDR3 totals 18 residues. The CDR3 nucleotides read TGTGCCAGCAGCTCCCCGACTAGCGGGAGGGCTCACACCGGGGAGCTGTTTTTT. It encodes CASSSPTSGRAHTGELFF.

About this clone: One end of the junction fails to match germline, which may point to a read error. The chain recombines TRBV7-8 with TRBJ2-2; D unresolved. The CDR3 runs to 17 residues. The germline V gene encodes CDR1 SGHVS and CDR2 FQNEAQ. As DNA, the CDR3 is TGTGCTAGCAGCCCCCTGACCCATCCAGGGAACACCGGGGAGCTGTTTTTT. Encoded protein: CASSPLTHPGNTGELFF.

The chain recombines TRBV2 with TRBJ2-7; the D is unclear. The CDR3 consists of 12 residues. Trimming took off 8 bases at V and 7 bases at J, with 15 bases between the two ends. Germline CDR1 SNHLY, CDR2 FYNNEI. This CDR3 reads CASGLTQKEQYV. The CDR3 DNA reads TGTGCCAGCGGTTTGACCCAAAAGGAGCAGTACGTC.

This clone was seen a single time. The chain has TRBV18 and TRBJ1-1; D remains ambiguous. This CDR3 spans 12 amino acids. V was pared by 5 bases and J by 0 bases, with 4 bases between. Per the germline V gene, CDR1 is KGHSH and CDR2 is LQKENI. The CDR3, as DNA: TGTGCCAGCTCAAGCGTGAACACTGAAGCTTTCTTT. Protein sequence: CASSSVNTEAFF.

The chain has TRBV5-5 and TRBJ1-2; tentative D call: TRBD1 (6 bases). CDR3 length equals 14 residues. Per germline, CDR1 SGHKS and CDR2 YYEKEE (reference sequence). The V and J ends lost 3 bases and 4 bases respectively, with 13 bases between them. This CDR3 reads CASSSTTGSYGYTF. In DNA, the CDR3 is TGTGCCAGCAGCTCGACGACAGGATCCTATGGCTACACCTTC.

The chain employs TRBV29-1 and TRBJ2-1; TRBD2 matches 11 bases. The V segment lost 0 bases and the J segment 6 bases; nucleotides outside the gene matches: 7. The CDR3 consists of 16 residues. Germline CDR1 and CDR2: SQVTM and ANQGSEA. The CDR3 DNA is TGCAGCGTTGAAGATCTTAGCGGGAGGGCCGGCAATGAGCAGTTCTTC. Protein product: CSVEDLSGRAGNEQFF.

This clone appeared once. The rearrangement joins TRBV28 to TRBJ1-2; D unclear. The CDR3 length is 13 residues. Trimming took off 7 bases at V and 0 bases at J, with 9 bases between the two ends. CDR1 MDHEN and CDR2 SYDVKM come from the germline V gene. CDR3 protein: CASKDLANYGYTF. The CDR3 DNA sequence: TGTGCCAGCAAGGATCTAGCTAACTATGGCTACACCTTC.

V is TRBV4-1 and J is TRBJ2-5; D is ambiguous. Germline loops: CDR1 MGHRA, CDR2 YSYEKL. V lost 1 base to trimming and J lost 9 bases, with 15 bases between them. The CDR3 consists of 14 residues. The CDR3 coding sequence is TGCGCCAGCAGCCAAGGGCCCCTCTCTGAGGCCCAGTACTTC. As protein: CASSQGPLSEAQYF.

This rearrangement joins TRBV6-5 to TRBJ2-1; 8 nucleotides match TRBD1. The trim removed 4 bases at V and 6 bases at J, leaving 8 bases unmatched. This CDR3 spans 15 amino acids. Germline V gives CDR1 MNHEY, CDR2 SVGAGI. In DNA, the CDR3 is TGTGCCAGCAGTTTAGGGACAGGTACACTCAATGAGCAGTTCTTC. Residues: CASSLGTGTLNEQFF.

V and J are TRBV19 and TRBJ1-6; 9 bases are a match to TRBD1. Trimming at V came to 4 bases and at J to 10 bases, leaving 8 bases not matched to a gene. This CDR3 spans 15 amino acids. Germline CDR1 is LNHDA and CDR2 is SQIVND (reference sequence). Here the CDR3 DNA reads TGTGCCAGTAGTACCTCCGGGACAGGGAAGTCACCCCTCCACTTT. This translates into CASSTSGTGKSPLHF. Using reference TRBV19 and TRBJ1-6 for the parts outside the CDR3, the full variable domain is DGGITQSPKYLFRKEGQNVTLSCEQNLNHDAMYWYRQDPGQGLRLIYYSQIVNDFQKGDIAEGYSVSREKKESFPLTVTSAQKNPTAFYLCASSTSGTGKSPLHFGNGTRLTVT.

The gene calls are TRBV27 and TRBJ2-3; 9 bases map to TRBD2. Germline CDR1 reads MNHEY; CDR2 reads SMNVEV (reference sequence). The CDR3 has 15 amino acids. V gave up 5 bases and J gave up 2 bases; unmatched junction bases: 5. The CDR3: CASSPRLAATDTQYF. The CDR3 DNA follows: TGTGCCAGCAGTCCGAGACTAGCGGCCACAGATACGCAGTATTTT.

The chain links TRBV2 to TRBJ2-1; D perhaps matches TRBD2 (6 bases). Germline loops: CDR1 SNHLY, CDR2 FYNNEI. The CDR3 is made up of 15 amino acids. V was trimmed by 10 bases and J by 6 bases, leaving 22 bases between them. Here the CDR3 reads CANTPKGLRTNEQFF. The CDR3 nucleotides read TGTGCCAACACCCCGAAGGGACTTAGGACCAATGAGCAGTTCTTC.

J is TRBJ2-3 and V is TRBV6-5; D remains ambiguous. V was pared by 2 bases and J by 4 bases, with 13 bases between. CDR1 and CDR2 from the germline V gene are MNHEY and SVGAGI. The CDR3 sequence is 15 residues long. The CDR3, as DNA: TGTGCCAGCAGTTACAGGAGCCTCGTTGCAGATACGCAGTATTTT. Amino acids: CASSYRSLVADTQYF.

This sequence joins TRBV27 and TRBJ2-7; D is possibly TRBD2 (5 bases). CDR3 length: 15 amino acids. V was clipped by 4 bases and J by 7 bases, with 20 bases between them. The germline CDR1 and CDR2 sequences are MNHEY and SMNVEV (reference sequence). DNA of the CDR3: TGTGCCAGCAGTTCCACCCCCGGACTGCCGGGGGAGCAGTACTTC. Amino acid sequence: CASSSTPGLPGEQYF.

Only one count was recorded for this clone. The CDR3 DNA follows: TGTGCCACTTCCGGGAGTCTCACAGATACGCAGTATTTT. It yields the protein CATSGSLTDTQYF. The rearrangement links TRBV6-6 to TRBJ2-3, with a tentative D call TRBD2 (6 bases). Between the trimmed V and J ends, which lost 10 bases and 2 bases, there was a span of 13 bases. Germline V CDR1 and CDR2: MNHNY, SVGAGI (reference sequence). This CDR3 has 13 amino acids.